Below are 13 T cell receptor beta chains sequenced from a single sample in a study of blood T cell repertoires in COVID-19. TCRdb's copy holds only in-frame clones and misses some; the assay was immunoSEQ multiplex PCR. The table shows 200,000 to 250,000 clones, with under 95% occurring only once. Sequencing was performed on peripheral blood. These receptors were obtained from a man in his thirties or forties with acute or convalescent COVID-19.

V and J are TRBV5-8 and TRBJ2-4; 9 bases fit TRBD1. The CDR3 sequence is 14 residues long. Germline trimming cut 1 base from V and 9 bases from J; bases unmatched to any gene: 5. Germline CDR1 and CDR2: SGHTS and YDEGEE. CDR3 in DNA: TGTGCCAGCAGCTTGACGGGACAGGGAAGCATTCAGTACTTC. It yields the protein CASSLTGQGSIQYF.

DNA of the CDR3: TGTGCCAGCAGGAGGGCCCCTCTGGCCCTCCACTTT. Protein: CASRRAPLALHF. The rearrangement uses TRBV6-6 and TRBJ1-6; D not certain. This CDR3 has 12 amino acids. Trimming left V 6 bases short and J 14 bases short, with 14 bases between. CDR1 MNHNY and CDR2 SVGAGI come from the germline V gene (reference sequence).

The chain employs TRBV27 and TRBJ2-6, with 9 bases aligning to TRBD1. Germline-derived CDR1 and CDR2 are MNHEY and SMNVEV (reference sequence). The V and J ends lost 6 bases and 0 bases, in that order; junction bases with no gene match: 3. The CDR3 loop spans 16 amino acids. The CDR3 nucleotides are TGTGCCAGCAGAATGACAGGGGGCTCTGGGGCCAACGTCCTGACTTTC. It encodes CASRMTGGSGANVLTF.

The J gene is TRBJ2-1, the V gene TRBV9, with 9 bases lining up with TRBD2. V shed 0 bases, J shed 6 bases, and the junction held 4 bases outside the gene matches. This CDR3 has 15 residues. Per germline, CDR1 SGDLS and CDR2 YYNGEE. CDR3 residues: CASSVVTSGRNEQFF. CDR3 coding DNA: TGTGCCAGCAGCGTAGTTACTAGCGGGCGCAATGAGCAGTTCTTC.

The chain has TRBV6-1 and TRBJ1-1; 8 nucleotides line up with TRBD1. V trimming: 3 bases; J trimming: 8 bases; junction bases outside the gene matches: 5. The length of the CDR3 is 13 residues. Germline V gene data show CDR1 as MNHNS and CDR2 as SASEGT. The CDR3 sequence is CASSDVRDREAFF. The CDR3 bases are TGTGCCAGCAGTGACGTCCGGGACAGGGAAGCTTTCTTT.

The chain couples TRBV5-1 to TRBJ2-3, with 8 bases lining up with TRBD2. The junction had 6 bases not matched to a gene; V was cut back by 4 bases and J by 5 bases. Per germline, CDR1 SGHRS and CDR2 YFSETQ. The CDR3 runs to 14 residues. CDR3 loop: CASSPGGAVDTQYF. The CDR3 region has the DNA TGCGCCAGCAGCCCCGGGGGGGCCGTAGATACGCAGTATTTT.

The chain recombines TRBV5-8 with TRBJ1-6; no clear D gene. Germline V CDR1 and CDR2: SGHTS, YDEGEE. Trimming removed 1 base at V and 8 bases at J, with 10 bases between. This CDR3 contains 14 residues. CDR3 residues: CASSLRVLDSPLHF. DNA of the CDR3: TGTGCCAGCAGCTTGCGTGTCTTAGATTCACCCCTCCACTTT.

This clone was counted many times. The rearrangement joins TRBV28 to TRBJ2-7, with TRBD2 matching over 9 bases. The CDR3 runs 15 residues. CDR1 is MDHEN and CDR2 is SYDVKM in the germline V gene. V shed 8 bases, J shed 6 bases, and the junction held 14 bases outside the gene matches. The CDR3 here is CASSAIAGDIIEQYF. In nucleotides, the CDR3 is TGTGCCAGCTCGGCTATAGCGGGAGACATTATCGAGCAGTACTTC. Combining the CDR3 with reference TRBV28 and TRBJ2-7 gives the whole variable domain DVKVTQSSRYLVKRTGEKVFLECVQDMDHENMFWYRQDPGLGLRLIYFSYDVKMKEKGDIPEGYSVSREKKERFSLILESASTNQTSMYLCASSAIAGDIIEQYFGPGTRLTVT.

This chain links TRBV5-1 with TRBJ2-7; 12 bases agree with TRBD1. Germline-derived CDR1 and CDR2 are SGHRS and YFSETQ. CDR3 length: 16 amino acids. V lost 7 bases, J lost 2 bases, and 10 bases stayed unmatched. CDR3 protein: CASAPGQGATTYEQYF. CDR3 in DNA: TGCGCCAGCGCACCGGGACAGGGGGCGACGACCTACGAGCAGTACTTC.

This clone has a single count. This specimen includes other DNA sequences encoding the same CDR3. V is TRBV7-3 and J is TRBJ2-1, with TRBD1 matching over 8 bases. The CDR3 extends over 15 amino acids. J gave up 1 base and V 5 bases, and 4 bases lay outside the gene matches. The germline V gene has CDR1 SGHTA and CDR2 FQGTGA. The CDR3 sequence: CASSLDRGSYNEQFF. CDR3 sequence (DNA): TGTGCCAGCAGCCTAGACAGGGGATCCTACAATGAGCAGTTCTTC.

The CDR3 protein is CASSQRESGSTYEQYF. CDR3 coding DNA: TGCGCCAGCAGCCAAAGGGAGAGCGGGTCTACCTACGAGCAGTACTTC. This chain connects TRBV4-1 to TRBJ2-7, with a tentative D call TRBD2 (6 bases). CDR1 MGHRA and CDR2 YSYEKL come from the germline V gene. V gave up 2 bases and J gave up 2 bases, with 16 bases separating them. CDR3 size: 16 residues.

The J gene is TRBJ2-3, the V gene TRBV7-9; 7 positions agree with TRBD1. The CDR3 has 15 amino acids. Per germline, CDR1 SEHNR and CDR2 FQNEAQ (reference sequence). Unmatched junction bases numbered 6, after V lost 5 bases and J lost 1 base. CDR3 coding DNA: TGTGCCAGCAGCACCCCCGGGACAGGCACAGATACGCAGTATTTT. Residues: CASSTPGTGTDTQYF.

The chain joins TRBV7-3 to TRBJ2-7, with 10 bases identical to TRBD1. The CDR3 is 15 residues long. The ends lost 5 bases at V and 3 bases at J; junction bases unmatched: 7. The germline V gene has CDR1 SGHTA and CDR2 FQGTGA. CDR3 sequence: CASSLGTGVDYEQYF. The CDR3 bases are TGTGCCAGCAGCCTTGGGACAGGGGTGGACTACGAGCAGTACTTC.